The 14 T cell receptor beta chains below all came from one sample that was sequenced in a study of blood T cell repertoires in COVID-19. Sequencing was performed with immunoSEQ multiplex PCR; in TCRdb, only in-frame clones are kept and a portion is missing. The sample holds 250,000 to 300,000 clones, around four fifths seen once. Input material: peripheral blood. Source of these receptors: a man in his sixties who had recovered from COVID-19.

The chain couples TRBV23-1 to TRBJ1-1; D is ambiguous. TRBV23-1 falls under the ORF class, with uncertain function. The CDR3 consists of 14 residues. V lost 4 bases and J 6 bases, leaving 15 bases between the germline ends. The CDR3 DNA reads as TGCGCCAGCAGTCCGCCGGAGGTAGGCTCTGAAGCTTTCTTT. Translating gives CASSPPEVGSEAFF.

V is TRBV9 and J is TRBJ2-1, with 7 nucleotides matching TRBD2. Trimming took 4 bases from V and 0 from J; bases not matched to a gene: 4. The germline gives CDR1 SGDLS, CDR2 YYNGEE. The CDR3 spans 15 residues. This CDR3 reads CASSRGGSSYNEQFF. The CDR3 nucleotides read TGTGCCAGCAGCCGCGGGGGTAGCTCCTACAATGAGCAGTTCTTC.

The chain combines TRBV4-2 with TRBJ2-1; a weak D match, TRBD2 (5 bases). Trimming stripped 0 bases from V and 4 bases from J, with 16 bases between. CDR1 and CDR2 from the germline V gene are LGHNA and YNFKEQ. The CDR3 is 17 residues long. The CDR3 DNA follows: TGTGCCAGCAGCCAAGATCTGGGCGGGCCTCCATACAATGAGCAGTTCTTC. It translates to CASSQDLGGPPYNEQFF.

The chain combines TRBV5-6 with TRBJ1-5; 7 nucleotides agree with TRBD1. Germline-derived CDR1 and CDR2 are SGHDT and YYEEEE. There are 15 residues in the CDR3. The V segment lost 4 bases and the J segment 1 base; nucleotides outside the gene matches: 5. The CDR3 DNA reads TGTGCCAGCAGCCAACAGGGGTGGAGCAATCAGCCCCAGCATTTT. Translating it yields CASSQQGWSNQPQHF.

On this clone itself: One end of the junction fails to match germline, which may point to a read error. The chain uses TRBV19 and TRBJ1-2, with 8 nucleotides matching TRBD1. This CDR3 contains 11 residues. Looked up from germline, CDR1 is LNHDA and CDR2 is SQIVND (reference sequence). In nucleotides, the CDR3 is TGTGCCAGTAGTCTTCGGACAGGGCTCCATTTC. Its protein is CASSLRTGLHF. The variable domain in full, with the rest retrieved from reference TRBV19 and TRBJ1-2, is DGGITQSPKYLFRKEGQNVTLSCEQNLNHDAMYWYRQDPGQGLRLIYYSQIVNDFQKGDIAEGYSVSREKKESFPLTVTSAQKNPTAFYLCASSLRTGLHFGSGTRLTVV.

The chain carries TRBV15 and TRBJ1-1; a weak D match, TRBD1 (6 bases). The germline V gene has CDR1 LNHNV and CDR2 YYDKDF (reference sequence). CDR3 length: 15 residues. The V gene lost 1 base and the J gene lost 1 base, with 10 bases spanning the gap. This CDR3 reads CATSRGAGENTEAFF. The DNA of the CDR3 is TGTGCCACCAGCAGAGGTGCAGGGGAGAACACTGAAGCTTTCTTT.

The chain joins TRBV24-1 to TRBJ2-5, with TRBD1 identical over 12 bases. This CDR3 contains 17 residues. The V and J ends lost 3 bases and 5 bases, in that order; junction bases with no gene match: 9. Germline-derived CDR1 and CDR2 are KGHDR and SFDVKD. As DNA, the CDR3 is TGTGCCACCAGTGATAAAGGGACAGGGGGCGCGCGGGAGACCCAGTACTTC. Amino acid sequence: CATSDKGTGGARETQYF.

The CDR3 loop is CASSDRDREYF. CDR3 DNA sequence: TGTGCCAGCAGTGATCGAGACAGGGAGTACTTC. The V call is TRBV2, the J call TRBJ2-7, with 7 bases matching TRBD1. The V gene's germline CDR1 is SNHLY and CDR2 FYNNEI. The trim removed 3 bases at V and 11 bases at J, leaving 4 bases unmatched. The CDR3 runs to 11 residues.

The chain carries TRBV15 and TRBJ2-7; TRBD2 matches at 8 bases. This CDR3 region has 14 residues. Germline values: CDR1 LNHNV, CDR2 YYDKDF (reference sequence). V lost 5 bases and J lost 4; bases outside the gene matches: 7. CDR3 protein: CATSGSGIEYEQYF. CDR3 coding DNA: TGTGCCACCAGCGGTAGCGGGATTGAGTACGAGCAGTACTTC.

The chain combines TRBV7-9 with TRBJ2-7, with 10 bases lining up with TRBD2. The CDR3 covers 14 residues. Trimming removed 5 bases from V and 2 bases from J; junction bases left unmatched: 3. The V gene's germline CDR1 is SEHNR and CDR2 FQNEAQ (reference sequence). Written as DNA, the CDR3 is TGTGCCAGCAGCACTAGCGGGACAGCCTACGAGCAGTACTTC. As protein: CASSTSGTAYEQYF. Looking up the rest from reference TRBV7-9 and TRBJ2-7 gives the full variable domain: DTGVSQNPRHKITKRGQNVTFRCDPISEHNRLYWYRQTLGQGPEFLTYFQNEAQLEKSRLLSDRFSAERPKGSFSTLEIQRTEQGDSAMYLCASSTSGTAYEQYFGPGTRLTVT.

In this sample, this clone turned up many times. One end of the junction varies from germline; a read error may be responsible. The chain employs TRBV3-1 (or the pseudogene TRBV3-2) and TRBJ2-7; TRBD2 agrees at 8 bases. CDR3 length: 11 residues. CDR1 is LGHDT, CDR2 YNNKEL, per germline (reference sequence). The CDR3 bases are TGTGCCAGCAGTCGGGAGGGGCACCTCTGGTTC. As protein: CASSREGHLWF.

The rearrangement joins TRBV7-9 to TRBJ1-5, with TRBD1 matching 9 bases. The CDR3 has 16 amino acids. Unmatched junction bases numbered 9, after V lost 4 bases and J lost 5 bases. Germline CDR1 reads SEHNR; CDR2 reads FQNEAQ (reference sequence). The CDR3 DNA reads as TGTGCCAGCAGCTCCCACCCTCGGACAGGGGATCAGCCCCAGCATTTT. It yields the protein CASSSHPRTGDQPQHF. Full variable domain (remainder filled in from reference TRBV7-9 and TRBJ1-5): DTGVSQNPRHKITKRGQNVTFRCDPISEHNRLYWYRQTLGQGPEFLTYFQNEAQLEKSRLLSDRFSAERPKGSFSTLEIQRTEQGDSAMYLCASSSHPRTGDQPQHFGDGTRLSIL.

In its sample, this clone was seen once. This chain uses TRBV27 with TRBJ2-5; TRBD2 aligns across 9 bases. J gave up 6 bases and V 5 bases, and 13 bases lay outside the gene matches. The CDR3 contains 16 residues. Germline loops: CDR1 MNHEY, CDR2 SMNVEV (reference sequence). The CDR3 sequence: CASSLTPGLAMQTQYF. DNA for the CDR3: TGTGCCAGCAGTCTTACCCCGGGACTAGCCATGCAGACCCAGTACTTC.

CDR3 nucleotide sequence: TGTGCCAGCAGTTCCACCCTGGCAGGAAGGGAAAAACTGTTTTTT. It is translated as CASSSTLAGREKLFF. The rearrangement links TRBV6-5 to TRBJ1-4, with unresolved D. In germline, CDR1 is MNHEY, CDR2 SVGAGI. The V gene lost 4 bases and the J gene lost 8 bases, with 17 bases spanning the gap. The CDR3 has 15 amino acids.